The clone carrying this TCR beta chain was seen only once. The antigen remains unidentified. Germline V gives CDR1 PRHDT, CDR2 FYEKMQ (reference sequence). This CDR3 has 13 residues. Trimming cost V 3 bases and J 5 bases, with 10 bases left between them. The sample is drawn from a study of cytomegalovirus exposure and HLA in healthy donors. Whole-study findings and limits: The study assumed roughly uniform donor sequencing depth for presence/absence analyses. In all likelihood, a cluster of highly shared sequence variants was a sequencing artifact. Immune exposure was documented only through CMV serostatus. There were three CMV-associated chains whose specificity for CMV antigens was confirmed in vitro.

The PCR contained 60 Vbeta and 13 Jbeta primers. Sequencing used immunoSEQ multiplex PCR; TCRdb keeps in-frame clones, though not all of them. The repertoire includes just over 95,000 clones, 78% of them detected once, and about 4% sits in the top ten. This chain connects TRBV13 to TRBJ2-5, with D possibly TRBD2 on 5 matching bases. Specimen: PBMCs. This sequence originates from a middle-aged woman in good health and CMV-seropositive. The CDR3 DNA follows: TGTGCCAGCAGCTTTACGGGATACGAGACCCAGTACTTC. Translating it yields CASSFTGYETQYF.